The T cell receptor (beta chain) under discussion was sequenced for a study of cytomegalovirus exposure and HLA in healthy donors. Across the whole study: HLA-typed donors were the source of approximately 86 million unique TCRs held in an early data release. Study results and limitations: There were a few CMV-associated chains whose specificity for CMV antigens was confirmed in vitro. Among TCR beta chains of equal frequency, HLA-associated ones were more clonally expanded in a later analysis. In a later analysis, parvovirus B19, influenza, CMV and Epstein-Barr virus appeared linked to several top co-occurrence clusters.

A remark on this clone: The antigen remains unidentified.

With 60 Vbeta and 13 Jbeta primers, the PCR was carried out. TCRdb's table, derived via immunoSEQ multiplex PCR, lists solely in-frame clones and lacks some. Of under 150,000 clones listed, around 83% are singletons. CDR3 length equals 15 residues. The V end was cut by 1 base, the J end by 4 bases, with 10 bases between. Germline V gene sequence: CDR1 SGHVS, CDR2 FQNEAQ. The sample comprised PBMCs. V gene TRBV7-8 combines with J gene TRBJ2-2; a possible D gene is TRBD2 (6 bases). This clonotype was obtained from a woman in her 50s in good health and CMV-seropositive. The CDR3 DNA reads TGTGCCAGCAGCTTAGGATCCGGGGGCACCGGGGAGCTGTTTTTT. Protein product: CASSLGSGGTGELFF.